This is a list of T cell receptor beta chains from one sample in a study of naive and memory T cell subsets. TCRdb ran MiXCR on the UMI-ligation and nested PCR reads and lists one entry per CDR3 protein. The sample shows tens of thousands of distinct CDR3 sequences, about 10% of them seen only once. Sequenced input: naive CD8+ T cells from blood. The source is a human donor in good health. The CDR3 runs from the conserved cysteine through the conserved F or W. The order of the fields is J gene, clone size, D gene, V gene, CDR3 length, CDR3 DNA, CDR3 protein. D genes are given only for firm matches. Clone size is given for some rows only: seen once, a few or many times, or a class if the clone is expanded.

j_call: TRBJ2-1; clone_size: few; d_call: TRBD2; v_call: TRBV27; cdr3_length: 13; cdr3_nt: TGTGCCAGCGGGGAGCGGGAGGTCGATGAGCAGTTCTTC; cdr3_aa: CASGEREVDEQFF
j_call: TRBJ1-6; clone_size: many; d_call: .; v_call: TRBV6-2/TRBV6-3; cdr3_length: 14; cdr3_nt: TGTGCCAGCAGTTACACGTGGACGGATTCACCCCTCCACTTT; cdr3_aa: CASSYTWTDSPLHF
j_call: TRBJ1-2; clone_size: many; d_call: .; v_call: TRBV27; cdr3_length: 12; cdr3_nt: TGTGCTACAAGGATGGGGGGTGGTGGCTACACCTTC; cdr3_aa: CATRMGGGGYTF
j_call: TRBJ2-1; clone_size: .; d_call: .; v_call: TRBV7-9; cdr3_length: 19; cdr3_nt: TGTGCCAGCAGCCCGACAAATTTTCGCAGCATCGGTAGAAAAAATGAGCAGTTCTTC; cdr3_aa: CASSPTNFRSIGRKNEQFF
j_call: TRBJ2-2; clone_size: few; d_call: .; v_call: TRBV7-9; cdr3_length: 16; cdr3_nt: TGTGCCAGCAGCTTCATCGGGGGAAGGCACACCGGGGAGCTGTTTTTT; cdr3_aa: CASSFIGGRHTGELFF
j_call: TRBJ2-7; clone_size: few; d_call: TRBD1; v_call: TRBV5-5; cdr3_length: 15; cdr3_nt: TGTGCCAGCAGCTTGTCTTGGACAGGGGCCTACGAGCAGTACTTC; cdr3_aa: CASSLSWTGAYEQYF
j_call: TRBJ2-7; clone_size: many; d_call: .; v_call: TRBV28; cdr3_length: 13; cdr3_nt: TGTGCCAGCAATCGAGGGGTCTCCTACGAGCAGTACTTC; cdr3_aa: CASNRGVSYEQYF
j_call: TRBJ2-7; clone_size: few; d_call: .; v_call: TRBV7-9; cdr3_length: 12; cdr3_nt: TGTGCCAGCAGCTTAGCTAATAACGAGCAGTACTTC; cdr3_aa: CASSLANNEQYF
j_call: TRBJ1-5; clone_size: few; d_call: TRBD1; v_call: TRBV6-2/TRBV6-3; cdr3_length: 16; cdr3_nt: TGTGCCAGCAGTTCGGACAGGGGCCTCCTCAGTCAGCCCCAGCATTTT; cdr3_aa: CASSSDRGLLSQPQHF
j_call: TRBJ2-2; clone_size: many; d_call: .; v_call: TRBV9; cdr3_length: 12; cdr3_nt: TGTGCCAGCAGCGTAGGTCCCGGGGAGCTGTTTTTT; cdr3_aa: CASSVGPGELFF
j_call: TRBJ2-5; clone_size: .; d_call: .; v_call: TRBV7-9; cdr3_length: 13; cdr3_nt: TGTGCCAGCAGTCTTGGACTTGGCCCCCTCCTGTACTTC; cdr3_aa: CASSLGLGPLLYF
j_call: TRBJ2-7; clone_size: .; d_call: .; v_call: TRBV29-1; cdr3_length: 13; cdr3_nt: TGCAGCGTTGCCCCGGGACAAGGATACGAGCAGTACTTC; cdr3_aa: CSVAPGQGYEQYF
j_call: TRBJ2-5; clone_size: once; d_call: .; v_call: TRBV4-3; cdr3_length: 16; cdr3_nt: TGCGCCAGCAGCCAAACGTTCTTTGGGGGCTTAGAGACCCAGTACTTC; cdr3_aa: CASSQTFFGGLETQYF
j_call: TRBJ1-5; clone_size: few; d_call: .; v_call: TRBV20-1; cdr3_length: 12; cdr3_nt: TGCAGTGCTAGGGGGGGCAATCAGCCCCAGCATTTT; cdr3_aa: CSARGGNQPQHF
j_call: TRBJ2-7; clone_size: .; d_call: TRBD2; v_call: TRBV13; cdr3_length: 14; cdr3_nt: TGTGCCAGCAGCTCCTCACGGGGGGACGGCGAGCAGTACTTC; cdr3_aa: CASSSSRGDGEQYF
j_call: TRBJ2-6; clone_size: .; d_call: .; v_call: TRBV6-2/TRBV6-3; cdr3_length: 19; cdr3_nt: TGTGCCAGCAGTTGGGCTAGGGGGAGCAGTCCCTCTGGGGCCAACGTCCTGACTTTC; cdr3_aa: CASSWARGSSPSGANVLTF
j_call: TRBJ2-1; clone_size: many; d_call: TRBD2; v_call: TRBV4-2; cdr3_length: 18; cdr3_nt: TGTGCCAGCAGCCAAGTAATAAGGACTAGCGGGAGCATAGATGAGCAGTTCTTC; cdr3_aa: CASSQVIRTSGSIDEQFF
j_call: TRBJ2-7; clone_size: many; d_call: TRBD2; v_call: TRBV12-3/TRBV12-4; cdr3_length: 15; cdr3_nt: TGTGCCAGCAGCCGACTAGCGGGAGGGCCGCTCGAGCAGTACTTC; cdr3_aa: CASSRLAGGPLEQYF
j_call: TRBJ2-2; clone_size: .; d_call: TRBD1; v_call: TRBV29-1; cdr3_length: 16; cdr3_nt: TGCAGCGTTGACCCGGGACAGGGGGTATGGACCGGGGAGCTGTTTTTT; cdr3_aa: CSVDPGQGVWTGELFF
j_call: TRBJ1-1; clone_size: few; d_call: .; v_call: TRBV10-3; cdr3_length: 13; cdr3_nt: TGTGCCATCAGTGATAGGGGCGACACTGAAGCTTTCTTT; cdr3_aa: CAISDRGDTEAFF
j_call: TRBJ2-3; clone_size: many; d_call: .; v_call: TRBV6-6; cdr3_length: 13; cdr3_nt: TGTGCCAGCAGCTTCCTGAACACAGATACGCAGTATTTT; cdr3_aa: CASSFLNTDTQYF
j_call: TRBJ1-1; clone_size: many; d_call: .; v_call: TRBV28; cdr3_length: 13; cdr3_nt: TGTGCCAGCAGTTTTCTCGAGAAAACTGAAGCTTTCTTT; cdr3_aa: CASSFLEKTEAFF
j_call: TRBJ2-7; clone_size: .; d_call: TRBD2; v_call: TRBV19; cdr3_length: 14; cdr3_nt: TGTGCCAGTAAAAAAGCGGGAGCGCTCTACGAGCAGTACTTC; cdr3_aa: CASKKAGALYEQYF
j_call: TRBJ2-7; clone_size: few; d_call: .; v_call: TRBV7-2; cdr3_length: 14; cdr3_nt: TGTGCCAGCAGCTTAGTGGGCACCTCCTACGAGCAGTACTTC; cdr3_aa: CASSLVGTSYEQYF
j_call: TRBJ1-2; clone_size: few; d_call: .; v_call: TRBV14; cdr3_length: 15; cdr3_nt: TGTGCCAGCAGCCAAGAGAACACCAACTTCTATGGCTACACCTTC; cdr3_aa: CASSQENTNFYGYTF
j_call: TRBJ2-7; clone_size: .; d_call: TRBD1; v_call: TRBV6-1; cdr3_length: 17; cdr3_nt: TGTGCCAGCAGTGAAGCCTTGTGGGACAGGAGCTCCTACGAGCAGTACTTC; cdr3_aa: CASSEALWDRSSYEQYF
j_call: TRBJ1-1; clone_size: many; d_call: .; v_call: TRBV12-3/TRBV12-4; cdr3_length: 12; cdr3_nt: TGTGCCAGCAGTTCAGTGAACACTGAAGCTTTCTTT; cdr3_aa: CASSSVNTEAFF
j_call: TRBJ2-3; clone_size: few; d_call: .; v_call: TRBV6-1; cdr3_length: 15; cdr3_nt: TGTGCCAGCAGTGAAGCTGTGAGTTCTACAGATACGCAGTATTTT; cdr3_aa: CASSEAVSSTDTQYF
j_call: TRBJ1-1; clone_size: many; d_call: .; v_call: TRBV9; cdr3_length: 15; cdr3_nt: TGTGCCAGCAGCGTAGAGTCCAGTAAGGAAACTGAAGCTTTCTTT; cdr3_aa: CASSVESSKETEAFF
j_call: TRBJ2-7; clone_size: many; d_call: .; v_call: TRBV20-1; cdr3_length: 14; cdr3_nt: TGCAGTGCTAGAGAGCTTGAGGGCAACTACGAGCAGTACTTC; cdr3_aa: CSARELEGNYEQYF
j_call: TRBJ1-2; clone_size: many; d_call: .; v_call: TRBV11-2; cdr3_length: 13; cdr3_nt: TGTGCCAGCAGCGCGGAGGCGGCCTATGGCTACACCTTC; cdr3_aa: CASSAEAAYGYTF
j_call: TRBJ1-5; clone_size: .; d_call: .; v_call: TRBV24-1; cdr3_length: 20; cdr3_nt: TGTGCCACCAGTGATTTGGGGCACATAACAGGGATTTTAAACAATCAGCCCCAGCATTTT; cdr3_aa: CATSDLGHITGILNNQPQHF
j_call: TRBJ2-5; clone_size: .; d_call: TRBD1; v_call: TRBV5-1; cdr3_length: 16; cdr3_nt: TGCGCCAGCAGCCACAATCCGGACAGGGGGCTGGAGACCCAGTACTTC; cdr3_aa: CASSHNPDRGLETQYF
j_call: TRBJ2-5; clone_size: many; d_call: TRBD1; v_call: TRBV10-3; cdr3_length: 14; cdr3_nt: TGTGCCATCAGGGGGACAGGGTTGGGTGAGACCCAGTACTTC; cdr3_aa: CAIRGTGLGETQYF
j_call: TRBJ1-4; clone_size: .; d_call: .; v_call: TRBV28; cdr3_length: 16; cdr3_nt: TGTGCCAGCAGTTTGCAGGACCAGGACCTCGATGAAAAACTGTTTTTT; cdr3_aa: CASSLQDQDLDEKLFF
j_call: TRBJ2-3; clone_size: many; d_call: .; v_call: TRBV6-5; cdr3_length: 13; cdr3_nt: TGTGCCAGCAGTTACAGCTCCCTGGATACGCAGTATTTT; cdr3_aa: CASSYSSLDTQYF
j_call: TRBJ2-1; clone_size: many; d_call: .; v_call: TRBV29-1; cdr3_length: 17; cdr3_nt: TGCAGCGTTGAGGGGACGGCCCCCAACCTGAAGACAATGATGGAGTTCTTC; cdr3_aa: CSVEGTAPNLKTMMEFF
j_call: TRBJ2-3; clone_size: .; d_call: .; v_call: TRBV7-8; cdr3_length: 13; cdr3_nt: TGTGCCAGCAGCAGGGGGGCCACAGATACGCAGTATTTT; cdr3_aa: CASSRGATDTQYF
j_call: TRBJ2-1; clone_size: .; d_call: .; v_call: TRBV20-1; cdr3_length: 10; cdr3_nt: TGCAGTGCTAGAACGCCTGAGCAGTTCTTC; cdr3_aa: CSARTPEQFF
j_call: TRBJ2-1; clone_size: few; d_call: .; v_call: TRBV6-1; cdr3_length: 17; cdr3_nt: TGTGCCAGCAGTGAATTGGTACCAGGGAGGAATTACAATGAGCAGTTCTTC; cdr3_aa: CASSELVPGRNYNEQFF
j_call: TRBJ2-2; clone_size: .; d_call: .; v_call: TRBV18; cdr3_length: 12; cdr3_nt: TGTGCCAGCTCACACGACGCCGGGGAGCTGTTTTTT; cdr3_aa: CASSHDAGELFF
j_call: TRBJ2-7; clone_size: many; d_call: TRBD2; v_call: TRBV13; cdr3_length: 14; cdr3_nt: TGTGCCAGCAGCGCGGGACTAGCTTCCTACGAGCAGTACTTC; cdr3_aa: CASSAGLASYEQYF
j_call: TRBJ2-3; clone_size: .; d_call: .; v_call: TRBV10-3; cdr3_length: 14; cdr3_nt: TGTGCCATCAGTGAGTCACGGCGCACAGATACGCAGTATTTT; cdr3_aa: CAISESRRTDTQYF
j_call: TRBJ2-7; clone_size: many; d_call: .; v_call: TRBV7-8; cdr3_length: 12; cdr3_nt: TGTGCCAGCAGCTTCCGTGGGGAAGAGCAGTACTTC; cdr3_aa: CASSFRGEEQYF
j_call: TRBJ2-7; clone_size: many; d_call: TRBD1; v_call: TRBV12-3/TRBV12-4; cdr3_length: 15; cdr3_nt: TGTGCCAGCAGTCACGGACAGGAACGAGACTACGAGCAGTACTTC; cdr3_aa: CASSHGQERDYEQYF
j_call: TRBJ1-5; clone_size: many; d_call: .; v_call: TRBV19; cdr3_length: 12; cdr3_nt: TGTGCCACCGACCAGGGACACTCTTCCCAGCATTTT; cdr3_aa: CATDQGHSSQHF
j_call: TRBJ2-1; clone_size: .; d_call: .; v_call: TRBV6-2/TRBV6-3; cdr3_length: 13; cdr3_nt: TGTGCCAGCACCGCGATCCAAGACAATGAGCAGTTCTTC; cdr3_aa: CASTAIQDNEQFF
j_call: TRBJ1-1; clone_size: many; d_call: .; v_call: TRBV4-2; cdr3_length: 18; cdr3_nt: TGTGCCAGCAGCCAAGAGCCAGGGGTTTACGAGTTGGACACTGAAGCTTTCTTT; cdr3_aa: CASSQEPGVYELDTEAFF
j_call: TRBJ2-1; clone_size: .; d_call: TRBD1; v_call: TRBV12-5; cdr3_length: 15; cdr3_nt: TGTGCTAGTGGTTTTTCAGGGGGTGCCTACAATGAGCAGTTCTTC; cdr3_aa: CASGFSGGAYNEQFF
j_call: TRBJ1-1; clone_size: .; d_call: .; v_call: TRBV29-1; cdr3_length: 12; cdr3_nt: TGCAGTTGGGGACGGGCGAACACTGAAGCTTTCTTT; cdr3_aa: CSWGRANTEAFF
j_call: TRBJ1-2; clone_size: .; d_call: TRBD1; v_call: TRBV29-1; cdr3_length: 14; cdr3_nt: TGCAGCGTTGACCGGACAGGGGAGGGATATGGCTACACCTTC; cdr3_aa: CSVDRTGEGYGYTF
j_call: TRBJ2-7; clone_size: .; d_call: TRBD2; v_call: TRBV5-1; cdr3_length: 16; cdr3_nt: TGCGCCAGCAGCCTCGACGGGACTAGCGGCCTGGGAGAGCAGTACTTC; cdr3_aa: CASSLDGTSGLGEQYF
j_call: TRBJ2-7; clone_size: .; d_call: TRBD2; v_call: TRBV10-3; cdr3_length: 18; cdr3_nt: TGTGCCATCAACCAACTAGGTAATCCCTCGGGAGGGTCCTACGAGCAGTACTTC; cdr3_aa: CAINQLGNPSGGSYEQYF
j_call: TRBJ2-7; clone_size: .; d_call: TRBD2; v_call: TRBV27; cdr3_length: 16; cdr3_nt: TGTGCCAGCAGTTTGGGTACTAGCGGGAGAAAGTACGAGCAGTACTTC; cdr3_aa: CASSLGTSGRKYEQYF
j_call: TRBJ1-2; clone_size: many; d_call: TRBD1; v_call: TRBV12-3/TRBV12-4; cdr3_length: 14; cdr3_nt: TGTGCCAGCAGCCGGGGACAGGGGGCGAGAGGCTACACCTTC; cdr3_aa: CASSRGQGARGYTF
j_call: TRBJ2-7; clone_size: few; d_call: .; v_call: TRBV7-8; cdr3_length: 14; cdr3_nt: TGTGCCAGCAGCCCCTGGGCGAACGGCTACGAGCAGTACTTC; cdr3_aa: CASSPWANGYEQYF